The 30 T cell receptor beta chains in this list originate from one sample, sequenced in a study of technical replicates of blood from four donors. Measured with immunoSEQ multiplex PCR; TCRdb has only the in-frame clones, and not every one. In the table there are 100,000 or so clones, 95% of which are singletons. The sample consisted of T cells isolated from PBMCs. The receptor set was obtained from a human donor in good health.

This clone has a single count. Different DNA sequences within this sample yield the same CDR3. V is TRBV19 and J is TRBJ1-1; 7 positions agree with TRBD1. Germline CDR1 LNHDA, CDR2 SQIVND (reference sequence). This CDR3 is built from 15 residues. V dropped 0 bases and J dropped 4; count of bases not matched to a gene: 5. The CDR3 loop is CASSIDPGGRTEAFF. Written as DNA, the CDR3 is TGTGCCAGTAGTATAGATCCAGGGGGTCGCACTGAAGCTTTCTTT.

A single count supports this clone. The chain couples TRBV4-1 to TRBJ1-5; D unresolved. Germline V gene sequence: CDR1 MGHRA, CDR2 YSYEKL. This CDR3 comprises 13 residues. Trimming shortened V by 4 bases and J by 8 bases, and 12 bases separated the two germline ends. DNA of the CDR3: TGCGCCAGCAGCCTGGGAGTTCAAGAGCCCCAGCATTTT. This gives the protein CASSLGVQEPQHF.

This clone was seen only once. The chain employs TRBV10-3 and TRBJ2-6; TRBD1 matches 7 bases. This CDR3 contains 17 residues. V gave up 6 bases and J gave up 2 bases; unmatched junction bases: 10. The V gene's germline CDR1 is ENHRY and CDR2 SYGVKD. The CDR3 DNA sequence: TGTGCCATCAGCCAGAGACAGGGCTTCCCTGGGGCCAACGTCCTGACTTTC. Translated: CAISQRQGFPGANVLTF.

V gene TRBV28 combines with J gene TRBJ2-5; 9 nucleotides align to TRBD1. Germline V gives CDR1 MDHEN, CDR2 SYDVKM. J gave up 5 bases and V 5 bases, and 6 bases lay outside the gene matches. There are 14 residues in the CDR3. The CDR3 protein is CASSHRGRGETQYF. The CDR3 coding sequence is TGTGCCAGCAGTCACAGGGGGCGCGGGGAGACCCAGTACTTC. Supplemented by reference TRBV28 and TRBJ2-5, the full variable domain reads DVKVTQSSRYLVKRTGEKVFLECVQDMDHENMFWYRQDPGLGLRLIYFSYDVKMKEKGDIPEGYSVSREKKERFSLILESASTNQTSMYLCASSHRGRGETQYFGPGTRLLVL.

This chain connects TRBV10-1 to TRBJ1-3; D possibly corresponds to TRBD1 (5 bases). CDR3 length: 16 residues. Per germline, CDR1 WNHNN and CDR2 SYGVQD (reference sequence). V was trimmed by 6 bases and J by 4 bases, leaving 19 bases between them. The CDR3 DNA is TGCGCCAGCAGACTACCCGCGGGACTTACCGGAAACACCATATATTTT. Residues: CASRLPAGLTGNTIYF.

This clone was counted once. The V call is TRBV2, the J call TRBJ1-2, with unresolved D. The CDR3 consists of 11 residues. Germline CDR1 is SNHLY and CDR2 is FYNNEI. With 8 bases removed from V and 3 bases from J, the gap between germline ends came to 7 bases. CDR3 bases: TGTGCCAGCGTCCGTGACTATGGCTACACCTTC. It translates to CASVRDYGYTF.

The chain combines TRBV5-4 with TRBJ2-1; TRBD1 agrees at 11 bases. The CDR3 covers 15 residues. V was clipped by 4 bases and J by 7 bases; unmatched bases: 7. Germline loops: CDR1 SGHNT, CDR2 YYREEE (reference sequence). CDR3 DNA sequence: TGTGCCAGCAGCGAGGGGACAGGGGGTATTAATGAGCAGTTCTTC. Its translation is CASSEGTGGINEQFF.

The chain couples TRBV5-8 to TRBJ1-5, with D perhaps TRBD1 (6 bases). Germline lookup yields CDR1 SGHTS and CDR2 YDEGEE. CDR3 size: 15 residues. V was shortened by 4 bases and J by 3 bases, with 14 bases between the two germline ends. The CDR3 DNA follows: TGTGCCAGCAGCGTTGTTGACAGGTACAATCAGCCCCAGCATTTT. Translated: CASSVVDRYNQPQHF.

This clone was seen once. The V gene is TRBV28, the J gene TRBJ2-6; TRBD1 might be the D (6 bases). The germline gives CDR1 MDHEN, CDR2 SYDVKM. V lost 5 bases to trimming and J lost 0 bases, with 14 bases between them. The CDR3 runs to 17 residues. CDR3 loop: CASSGTDRHSGANVLTF. The CDR3 nucleotides read TGTGCCAGCAGTGGAACTGACAGGCACTCTGGGGCCAACGTCCTGACTTTC. Based on the CDR3 plus reference TRBV28 and TRBJ2-6, the full variable domain is DVKVTQSSRYLVKRTGEKVFLECVQDMDHENMFWYRQDPGLGLRLIYFSYDVKMKEKGDIPEGYSVSREKKERFSLILESASTNQTSMYLCASSGTDRHSGANVLTFGAGSRLTVL.

J is TRBJ2-5 and V is TRBV2; TRBD2 matches at 7 bases. V shed 10 bases, J shed 3 bases, and the junction held 11 bases outside the gene matches. The CDR3 has 14 amino acids. The V gene's germline CDR1 is SNHLY and CDR2 FYNNEI. CDR3 amino acids: CATTKDSGEETQYF. The CDR3 DNA reads TGTGCCACCACAAAAGACAGCGGGGAAGAGACCCAGTACTTC.

The gene calls are TRBV11-3 and TRBJ1-1, with D perhaps TRBD1 (5 bases). The CDR3 spans 13 residues. Germline V gene sequence: CDR1 SGHNT, CDR2 YENEEA. With 1 base removed from V and 7 bases from J, the gap between germline ends came to 10 bases. The DNA for the CDR3 is TGTGCCAGCAGCTTAGGGCAGGGAATTGAAGCTTTCTTT. The encoded protein is CASSLGQGIEAFF.

In DNA, the CDR3 is TGTGCCAGCCGAAACAGGAATATGAACACTGAAGCTTTCTTT. This encodes CASRNRNMNTEAFF. The V and J genes are TRBV14 and TRBJ1-1, with a possible D match to TRBD1 (5 bases). The germline V and J ends were trimmed by 8 bases and 0 bases, with 13 bases remaining between them. CDR1 and CDR2 (germline): SGHDN, FVKESK. The CDR3 has 14 amino acids.

This sequence joins TRBV19 and TRBJ2-7, with a possible D match to TRBD2 (6 bases). This CDR3 region has 14 residues. V was clipped by 8 bases and J by 4 bases, with 18 bases between them. CDR1 and CDR2 from the germline V gene are LNHDA and SQIVND (reference sequence). The CDR3 reads CASSTPFGTYEQYF. CDR3 coding DNA: TGTGCCAGTTCTACACCATTCGGGACTTACGAGCAGTACTTC.

This clone has only a few counts. V usage is TRBV5-1 and J usage is TRBJ1-1; 8 nucleotides line up with TRBD1. CDR3 length: 14 residues. Trimming removed 4 bases from V and 4 bases from J; junction bases left unmatched: 6. Looked up from germline, CDR1 is SGHRS and CDR2 is YFSETQ. The CDR3 region has the DNA TGCGCCAGCAGCGAAGGACAGGGCGTCACTGAAGCTTTCTTT. Protein: CASSEGQGVTEAFF. Based on the CDR3 plus reference TRBV5-1 and TRBJ1-1, the full variable domain is KAGVTQTPRYLIKTRGQQVTLSCSPISGHRSVSWYQQTPGQGLQFLFEYFSETQRNKGNFPGRFSGRQFSNSRSEMNVSTLELGDSALYLCASSEGQGVTEAFFGQGTRLTVV.

This chain uses TRBV5-8 with TRBJ2-2, with a weak D call TRBD1 (5 bases). V lost 1 base to trimming and J lost 4 bases, with 17 bases between them. The CDR3 has 17 amino acids. CDR1 and CDR2 from the germline V gene are SGHTS and YDEGEE. CDR3 nucleotides: TGTGCCAGCAGCTTGTGGTGGGGCGCGCGCACCACCGGGGAGCTGTTTTTT. Its translation: CASSLWWGARTTGELFF.

This chain uses TRBV6-6 with TRBJ1-6, with D unresolved. Germline V gene lookup returns CDR1 MNHNY and CDR2 SVGAGI (reference sequence). Trimming removed 8 bases at V and 0 bases at J, with 11 bases between. This CDR3 spans 15 amino acids. The CDR3 DNA follows: TGTGCCAGCCGAGAGCGGAGCTCCTATAATTCACCCCTCCACTTT. Protein product: CASRERSSYNSPLHF.

This clone appeared once. The junction shows a germline mismatch at one end, possibly a read error. V gene TRBV19 combines with J gene TRBJ1-3; no reliable D call. CDR1 is LNHDA and CDR2 is SQIVND in the germline V gene (reference sequence). The CDR3 runs to 13 residues. For the CDR3, the DNA is TGTGCCAGTAGTATACAGCTCGGCGCGTACCAGGATTTT. This codes for CASSIQLGAYQDF. Full variable domain (missing parts from reference TRBV19 and TRBJ1-3): DGGITQSPKYLFRKEGQNVTLSCEQNLNHDAMYWYRQDPGQGLRLIYYSQIVNDFQKGDIAEGYSVSREKKESFPLTVTSAQKNPTAFYLCASSIQLGAYQDFGEGSWLTVV.

V is TRBV4-2 and J is TRBJ2-2; 13 positions match TRBD2. CDR1 and CDR2 (germline): LGHNA, YNFKEQ. The CDR3 spans 16 residues. V gave up 4 bases and J gave up 2 bases; unmatched junction bases: 1. This CDR3 reads CASSPGLAGNTGELFF. For the CDR3, the DNA is TGTGCCAGCAGCCCGGGACTAGCGGGAAACACCGGGGAGCTGTTTTTT.

The chain has TRBV27 and TRBJ1-5; D gene uncertain. The CDR3 totals 15 residues. The V and J ends lost 2 bases and 2 bases respectively, with 10 bases between them. Germline CDR1 MNHEY, CDR2 SMNVEV (reference sequence). CDR3: CASSLRGSGNQPQHF. The CDR3 DNA sequence: TGTGCCAGCAGTTTACGCGGCAGCGGCAATCAGCCCCAGCATTTT.

A single count supports this clone. V is TRBV7-8 and J is TRBJ1-5, with D uncertain. Germline CDR1 is SGHVS and CDR2 is FQNEAQ. The V and J ends lost 5 bases and 5 bases respectively, with 13 bases between them. The CDR3 loop spans 14 amino acids. CDR3 residues: CASSPTGMDQPQHF. The CDR3 DNA reads as TGTGCCAGCAGCCCCACGGGGATGGATCAGCCCCAGCATTTT.

The rearrangement uses TRBV5-6 and TRBJ2-1; the match to TRBD2 covers 12 bases. V trimming: 2 bases; J trimming: 6 bases; junction bases outside the gene matches: 3. Germline loops: CDR1 SGHDT, CDR2 YYEEEE. CDR3 length: 15 residues. The DNA of the CDR3 is TGTGCCAGCAGCTTTCGACTAGCGGGAGTCAATGAGCAGTTCTTC. Its protein is CASSFRLAGVNEQFF.

The V and J genes are TRBV9 and TRBJ2-3; 8 bases agree with TRBD2. The CDR3 totals 15 residues. CDR1 and CDR2 from the germline V gene are SGDLS and YYNGEE. The junction had 10 bases not matched to a gene; V was cut back by 7 bases and J by 3 bases. CDR3 in DNA: TGTGCCAGCGGGAACGGGGGGGCCGAGACAGATACGCAGTATTTT. It encodes CASGNGGAETDTQYF.

The chain joins TRBV19 to TRBJ2-5, with 7 nucleotides matching TRBD2. Germline CDR1 and CDR2: LNHDA and SQIVND (reference sequence). Trimming cost V 5 bases and J 2 bases; bases outside gene matches: 2. This CDR3 is built from 13 residues. CDR3: CASSWTSQETQYF. The CDR3 bases are TGTGCCAGTAGTTGGACTAGTCAAGAGACCCAGTACTTC.

As to this clone: Other nucleotide sequences in the sample specify the same CDR3. The rearrangement uses TRBV9 and TRBJ1-4, with D unresolved. Germline V CDR1 and CDR2: SGDLS, YYNGEE. Trimming shortened V by 0 bases and J by 0 bases, and 3 bases separated the two germline ends. This CDR3 contains 14 residues. The CDR3 here is CASSVAATNEKLFF. CDR3 in DNA: TGTGCCAGCAGCGTAGCTGCAACTAATGAAAAACTGTTTTTT.

The chain carries TRBV15 and TRBJ1-1; D remains unclear. V gave up 0 bases and J gave up 5 bases, with 7 bases separating them. Germline CDR1 is LNHNV and CDR2 is YYDKDF (reference sequence). The CDR3 consists of 13 residues. The CDR3 reads CATSRDFSTEAFF. Written as DNA, the CDR3 is TGTGCCACCAGCAGAGATTTTTCGACTGAAGCTTTCTTT.

The chain uses TRBV28 and TRBJ1-3, with D possibly matching TRBD1 (5 bases). Germline CDR1 and CDR2: MDHEN and SYDVKM. With 5 bases removed from V and 4 bases from J, the gap between germline ends came to 12 bases. The CDR3 runs to 14 residues. The CDR3, as DNA: TGTGCCAGCAGTGGGGCAGGGCAAGGAAACACCATATATTTT. It codes for CASSGAGQGNTIYF. Supplemented by reference TRBV28 and TRBJ1-3, the full variable domain reads DVKVTQSSRYLVKRTGEKVFLECVQDMDHENMFWYRQDPGLGLRLIYFSYDVKMKEKGDIPEGYSVSREKKERFSLILESASTNQTSMYLCASSGAGQGNTIYFGEGSWLTVV.

The J gene is TRBJ1-2, the V gene TRBV27; no clear D gene. Germline-derived CDR1 and CDR2 are MNHEY and SMNVEV (reference sequence). The CDR3 spans 14 residues. V was pared by 2 bases and J by 3 bases, with 10 bases between. The CDR3 loop reads CASSLSLSHYGYTF. The CDR3 nucleotides are TGTGCCAGCAGTTTAAGTCTGAGCCACTATGGCTACACCTTC.

The gene calls are TRBV5-8 and TRBJ1-1; 10 nucleotides match TRBD1. Germline loops: CDR1 SGHTS, CDR2 YDEGEE. Unmatched junction bases numbered 10, after V lost 4 bases and J lost 1 base. This CDR3 spans 17 amino acids. CDR3 DNA: TGTGCCAGCAGCCAATACCCAGGACAGGGGGAGAACACTGAAGCTTTCTTT. This sequence encodes CASSQYPGQGENTEAFF.

The chain links TRBV7-6 to TRBJ1-2; D is perhaps TRBD1 (6 bases). The V end was cut by 4 bases, the J end by 5 bases, with 11 bases between. From germline, CDR1 is SGHVS and CDR2 FNYEAQ. The CDR3 length is 13 residues. In DNA, the CDR3 is TGTGCCAGCAGCTCAGGGGAACTATATGGCTACACCTTC. Residues: CASSSGELYGYTF.

The V and J genes are TRBV5-1 and TRBJ2-3, with 11 bases lining up with TRBD2. Germline CDR1 is SGHRS and CDR2 is YFSETQ. The CDR3 length is 13 residues. Losses at the gene ends were 6 bases for V and 7 bases for J; bases not matched to a gene: 4. In DNA, the CDR3 is TGCGCCAGCACCGGGACTAGCGGATATACGCAGTATTTT. It specifies CASTGTSGYTQYF.